The 32 T cell receptor beta chains given below trace back to one sample, sequenced in a study of shared clonotypes between healthy human individuals. The data were produced by immunoSEQ multiplex PCR, yet TCRdb's version contains in-frame clones alone and is incomplete. The sample holds about 2 million clones, approximately 94% seen once. Cells designated naive CD8 were CD45RO-negative and were positively selected for CCR7, with terminally differentiated effector memory CD45RA+ cells excluded. Sequencing was done on a sample of naive CD8+ T cells sorted from blood. Source of these receptors: a man between 18 and 35 years old in good health.

The gene calls are TRBV5-6 and TRBJ2-5; 8 positions match TRBD1. The CDR3 covers 14 residues. With V trimmed by 6 bases and J by 5 bases, 9 bases remained unmatched. Germline V gene lookup returns CDR1 SGHDT and CDR2 YYEEEE. The CDR3 region is CASTMDRALETQYF. The CDR3 nucleotides are TGTGCCAGCACCATGGACAGGGCATTGGAGACCCAGTACTTC.

This clone showed up just once. The chain couples TRBV25-1 to TRBJ2-3, with TRBD2 matching over 8 bases. The V gene's germline CDR1 is MGHDK and CDR2 SYGVNS. With V trimmed by 4 bases and J by 1 base, 4 bases remained unmatched. The CDR3 is 15 residues long. The CDR3 nucleotides are TGTGCCAGCAGTGGAGGACTAGCTCGCACAGATACGCAGTATTTT. This sequence encodes CASSGGLARTDTQYF.

In regard to this clone: The same CDR3 is also encoded by other DNA sequences in this sample. The chain has TRBV9 and TRBJ2-7; D is ambiguous. CDR1 is SGDLS and CDR2 is YYNGEE in the germline V gene. V lost 0 bases, J lost 2 bases, and 9 bases lay in between. This CDR3 is built from 14 residues. CDR3 sequence reads: CASSVVAEAYEQYF. Here the CDR3 DNA reads TGTGCCAGCAGCGTAGTGGCAGAAGCCTACGAGCAGTACTTC.

The J gene is TRBJ2-7, the V gene TRBV7-9; no firm D call. V dropped 8 bases and J dropped 3 bases, with 11 bases sitting between them. This CDR3 is built from 12 residues. Looked up from germline, CDR1 is SEHNR and CDR2 is FQNEAQ (reference sequence). CDR3 amino acids: CASLGENYEQYF. The CDR3 bases are TGTGCCAGCCTAGGCGAGAACTACGAGCAGTACTTC.

In its sample, this clone was seen once. V gene TRBV18 combines with J gene TRBJ2-3, with a possible D match to TRBD2 (5 bases). The germline V gene has CDR1 KGHSH and CDR2 LQKENI. Trimming left V 3 bases short and J 2 bases short, with 18 bases between. The CDR3 covers 17 residues. CDR3 bases: TGTGCCAGCTCACCCGGAGGCTACCGAACGCTCACAGATACGCAGTATTTT. It codes for CASSPGGYRTLTDTQYF.

The rearrangement links TRBV7-8 to TRBJ1-2; D ambiguous. V was trimmed by 5 bases and J by 3 bases, leaving 13 bases between them. Germline V gives CDR1 SGHVS, CDR2 FQNEAQ. This CDR3 has 14 residues. As DNA, the CDR3 is TGTGCCAGCAGCCCGGGGTGGGGAGACTATGGCTACACCTTC. Residues: CASSPGWGDYGYTF.

V usage is TRBV28 and J usage is TRBJ2-7; 12 nucleotides align to TRBD1. This CDR3 contains 18 residues. The V gene's germline CDR1 is MDHEN and CDR2 SYDVKM. After removal of 5 bases from V and 2 bases from J, the junction contained 13 bases not matched to a gene. The CDR3 DNA reads TGTGCCAGCAGTCTTCCATCCGGGACAGGGGGCGCAACCTACGAGCAGTACTTC. Residues: CASSLPSGTGGATYEQYF.

The chain recombines TRBV11-2 with TRBJ2-5, with D maybe TRBD1 (6 bases). CDR1 and CDR2 (germline): SGHAT, FQNNGV. The CDR3 loop spans 14 amino acids. Trimming pared 5 bases from V and 9 bases from J, leaving 19 bases between. The CDR3 DNA sequence: TGTGCCAGCAGCACACCCGGGACAAAGAGGGCCCAGTACTTC. It encodes CASSTPGTKRAQYF.

V usage is TRBV6-5 and J usage is TRBJ1-1, with D unclear. Between the trimmed V and J ends, which lost 6 bases and 6 bases, there was a span of 11 bases. Germline CDR1 and CDR2: MNHEY and SVGAGI. The length of the CDR3 is 12 residues. The chain's CDR3 is CASSPGRAEAFF. The DNA for the CDR3 is TGTGCCAGCAGCCCCGGACGGGCTGAAGCTTTCTTT.

Of note for this clone: Other nucleotide sequences in the sample specify the same CDR3. The chain recombines TRBV5-4 with TRBJ1-1, with a tentative D call TRBD1 (5 bases). Per the germline V gene, CDR1 is SGHNT and CDR2 is YYREEE (reference sequence). V was trimmed by 5 bases and J by 5 bases, leaving 13 bases between them. The CDR3 spans 13 residues. This CDR3 is CASSLTRGTEAFF. In nucleotides, the CDR3 is TGTGCCAGCAGTTTAACTAGGGGAACTGAAGCTTTCTTT.

With respect to this clone: The sample holds other DNA sequences that translate to the same CDR3. The chain has TRBV4-1 and TRBJ2-7; 9 nucleotides line up with TRBD2. Germline CDR1 reads MGHRA; CDR2 reads YSYEKL. CDR3 length: 15 amino acids. Germline trimming cut 2 bases from V and 2 bases from J; bases unmatched to any gene: 4. CDR3 protein: CASSQRLAVTYEQYF. The CDR3 DNA sequence: TGCGCCAGCAGCCAAAGACTAGCGGTTACCTACGAGCAGTACTTC.

A remark on this clone: Other nucleotide sequences from this sample produce the same CDR3. The chain recombines TRBV29-1 with TRBJ2-1; D is unresolved. Trimming removed 4 bases at V and 5 bases at J, with 6 bases between. The CDR3 covers 11 residues. In germline, CDR1 is SQVTM, CDR2 ANQGSEA. As DNA, the CDR3 is TGCAGCGTTGTTGTCCACAATGAGCAGTTCTTC. Translation: CSVVVHNEQFF.

The CDR3 reads CAWSWFNEKLFF. CDR3 in DNA: TGTGCCTGGAGTTGGTTTAATGAAAAACTGTTTTTT. This chain links TRBV30 with TRBJ1-4; D gene unclear. Trimming shortened V by 2 bases and J by 4 bases, and 5 bases separated the two germline ends. Germline CDR1 reads GTSNPN; CDR2 reads SVGIG (reference sequence). The CDR3 is 12 residues long. Full variable domain (remainder filled in from reference TRBV30 and TRBJ1-4): SQTIHQWPATLVQPVGSPLSLECTVEGTSNPNLYWYRQAAGRGLQLLFYSVGIGQISSEVPQNLSASRPQDRQFILSSKKLLLSDSGFYLCAWSWFNEKLFFGSGTQLSVL.

The chain employs TRBV5-4 and TRBJ1-4, with 9 bases lining up with TRBD1. Germline loops: CDR1 SGHNT, CDR2 YYREEE (reference sequence). The length of the CDR3 is 15 residues. With 1 base clipped from V and 7 bases from J, the junction kept 5 bases outside the gene matches. The CDR3 region is CASSLRGQGSEKLFF. Here the CDR3 DNA reads TGTGCCAGCAGCTTGAGAGGACAGGGGTCTGAAAAACTGTTTTTT.

The chain uses TRBV28 and TRBJ1-5; 9 bases are shared with TRBD1. This CDR3 is 18 amino acids long. Germline V gene data show CDR1 as MDHEN and CDR2 as SYDVKM. V lost 4 bases, J lost 0 bases, and 10 bases stayed unmatched. The CDR3 coding sequence is TGTGCCAGCAGTTCGCCCGGGACAGGGCTCTATAGCAATCAGCCCCAGCATTTT. Encoded protein: CASSSPGTGLYSNQPQHF.

Worth noting for this clone: A much larger clone is a single base away; this may be a read error. CDR3 in amino acids: CASSQGAGELFF. The CDR3 DNA is TGTGCCAGCAGCCAGGGGGCCGGGGAGCTGTTTTTT. The chain employs TRBV5-6 and TRBJ2-2; 7 bases match TRBD1. Trimming took 4 bases from V and 6 from J; bases not matched to a gene: 0. The CDR3 is made up of 12 amino acids. Germline V gene data show CDR1 as SGHDT and CDR2 as YYEEEE. The whole variable domain, remainder taken from reference TRBV5-6 and TRBJ2-2, is DAGVTQSPTHLIKTRGQQVTLRCSPKSGHDTVSWYQQALGQGPQFIFQYYEEEERQRGNFPDRFSGHQFPNYSSELNVNALLLGDSALYLCASSQGAGELFFGEGSRLTVL.

A note on this clone: The sample holds other DNA sequences that translate to the same CDR3. The rearrangement uses TRBV29-1 and TRBJ2-7; 9 bases are a match to TRBD1. In germline, CDR1 is SQVTM, CDR2 ANQGSEA. V shed 6 bases, J shed 0 bases, and the junction held 6 bases outside the gene matches. The length of the CDR3 is 14 residues. CDR3 nucleotides: TGCAGCGTGGGAGGGACAGGGAGCTCCTACGAGCAGTACTTC. It translates to CSVGGTGSSYEQYF.

The chain carries TRBV2 and TRBJ1-3; the D gene is possibly TRBD1 (6 bases). CDR1 and CDR2 from the germline V gene are SNHLY and FYNNEI. V was trimmed by 9 bases and J by 0 bases, leaving 15 bases between them. The CDR3 length is 15 residues. CDR3 bases: TGTGCCAGACAGATGGGGGCCAGCTCTGGAAACACCATATATTTT. Translating gives CARQMGASSGNTIYF. The full variable domain, completed using reference TRBV2 and TRBJ1-3, is EPEVTQTPSHQVTQMGQEVILRCVPISNHLYFYWYRQILGQKVEFLVSFYNNEISEKSEIFDDQFSVERPDGSNFTLKIRSTKLEDSAMYFCARQMGASSGNTIYFGEGSWLTVV.

The chain employs TRBV10-3 and TRBJ2-5; 7 bases match TRBD1. This CDR3 is built from 13 residues. Germline trimming cut 10 bases from V and 2 bases from J; bases unmatched to any gene: 7. CDR1 and CDR2 (germline): ENHRY, SYGVKD. This CDR3 is CATNDRVQETQYF. The CDR3 nucleotides are TGTGCCACCAATGACAGGGTACAAGAGACCCAGTACTTC.

The chain is built from TRBV19 and TRBJ1-1; D gene uncertain. The CDR3 is made up of 12 amino acids. The germline gives CDR1 LNHDA, CDR2 SQIVND (reference sequence). V lost 6 bases to trimming and J lost 1 base, with 6 bases between them. Here the CDR3 reads CASRLTNTEAFF. CDR3 bases: TGTGCCAGTAGACTGACGAACACTGAAGCTTTCTTT. Together with reference TRBV19 and TRBJ1-1, the CDR3 gives the full variable domain: DGGITQSPKYLFRKEGQNVTLSCEQNLNHDAMYWYRQDPGQGLRLIYYSQIVNDFQKGDIAEGYSVSREKKESFPLTVTSAQKNPTAFYLCASRLTNTEAFFGQGTRLTVV.

The V call is TRBV4-1, the J call TRBJ1-2; 9 bases match TRBD1. V dropped 0 bases and J dropped 4; count of bases not matched to a gene: 3. The length of the CDR3 is 15 residues. CDR1 and CDR2 (germline): MGHRA, YSYEKL. CDR3 nucleotide sequence: TGCGCCAGCAGCCAAGAAACAGGGGGCTTCTATGGCTACACCTTC. It encodes CASSQETGGFYGYTF.

A word on this clone: Additional DNA sequences in this sample encode the identical CDR3. The genes are TRBV19 and TRBJ2-1; no clear D. The germline CDR1 and CDR2 sequences are LNHDA and SQIVND (reference sequence). V was trimmed by 3 bases and J by 5 bases, leaving 5 bases between them. The CDR3 contains 12 residues. The CDR3 DNA is TGTGCCAGTAGTATTGGAGACAATGAGCAGTTCTTC. Translated, it gives CASSIGDNEQFF.

This clone was observed a single time. The V gene is TRBV4-1, the J gene TRBJ2-1, with 9 positions matching TRBD1. This CDR3 spans 15 amino acids. V lost 0 bases, J lost 3 bases, and 0 bases stayed unmatched. Looked up from germline, CDR1 is MGHRA and CDR2 is YSYEKL. CDR3 in amino acids: CASSQEGQGYNEQFF. CDR3 nucleotides: TGCGCCAGCAGCCAAGAGGGACAGGGCTACAATGAGCAGTTCTTC.

The V gene is TRBV29-1, the J gene TRBJ2-2; maybe TRBD2 (7 bases). The germline gives CDR1 SQVTM, CDR2 ANQGSEA. This CDR3 spans 14 amino acids. V lost 6 bases to trimming and J lost 4 bases, with 15 bases between them. The CDR3 here is CSVGAGAFTGELFF. In nucleotides, the CDR3 is TGCAGCGTCGGGGCGGGGGCCTTCACCGGGGAGCTGTTTTTT.

The rearrangement uses TRBV7-6 and TRBJ1-6; no reliable D call. This CDR3 spans 13 amino acids. Trimming pared 1 base from V and 9 bases from J, leaving 7 bases between. Per the germline V gene, CDR1 is SGHVS and CDR2 is FNYEAQ. The CDR3, as DNA: TGTGCCAGCAGCTTAGGAGGGAGTTCACCCCTCCACTTT. It specifies CASSLGGSSPLHF.

This sequence joins TRBV5-6 and TRBJ2-3, with D perhaps matching TRBD1 (5 bases). The CDR3 contains 14 residues. V lost 0 bases, J lost 6 bases, and 11 bases lay in between. The germline V gene has CDR1 SGHDT and CDR2 YYEEEE. The CDR3 DNA reads as TGTGCCAGCAGCTTGGGGGGCAGGGTGGATACGCAGTATTTT. The encoded protein is CASSLGGRVDTQYF.

The gene calls are TRBV28 and TRBJ1-1, with D maybe TRBD1 (5 bases). V was pared by 1 base and J by 4 bases, with 10 bases between. Per germline, CDR1 MDHEN and CDR2 SYDVKM. This CDR3 has 14 residues. The CDR3 DNA sequence: TGTGCCAGCAGTTTATTGGGGCCGGGCACTGAAGCTTTCTTT. Protein product: CASSLLGPGTEAFF.

The chain employs TRBV27 and TRBJ2-7; D uncertain. This CDR3 comprises 12 residues. V was pared by 6 bases and J by 2 bases, with 8 bases between. Per the germline V gene, CDR1 is MNHEY and CDR2 is SMNVEV (reference sequence). DNA for the CDR3: TGTGCCAGCAGAGGAAGTACCTACGAGCAGTACTTC. As protein: CASRGSTYEQYF.

The chain employs TRBV9 and TRBJ2-3; 7 bases align to TRBD2. V shed 3 bases, J shed 4 bases, and the junction held 11 bases outside the gene matches. Germline lookup yields CDR1 SGDLS and CDR2 YYNGEE. This CDR3 spans 16 amino acids. CDR3 in DNA: TGTGCCAGCAGCGAGGAGGGGCTAGCGGTCGCAGATACGCAGTATTTT. Its protein product is CASSEEGLAVADTQYF.

This clone appeared once. The V and J genes are TRBV4-1 and TRBJ2-1; 13 nucleotides align to TRBD2. The CDR3 runs to 15 residues. Unmatched junction bases numbered 5, after V lost 4 bases and J lost 8 bases. Germline assignment: CDR1 MGHRA and CDR2 YSYEKL. As DNA, the CDR3 is TGCGCCAGCAGCCCGGGACTAGCGGGAAGCTATGAGCAGTTCTTC. Translation: CASSPGLAGSYEQFF.

Of note for this clone: Other DNA sequences within the sample encode an identical CDR3. The chain links TRBV5-6 to TRBJ2-7; 8 bases match TRBD1. With V trimmed by 4 bases and J by 2 bases, 5 bases remained unmatched. The CDR3 runs 14 residues. The V gene's germline CDR1 is SGHDT and CDR2 YYEEEE. The CDR3 loop reads CASSPGTGAYEQYF. CDR3 nucleotide sequence: TGTGCCAGCAGCCCGGGGACAGGCGCCTACGAGCAGTACTTC.

As regards this clone: This same CDR3 is encoded by further DNA sequences in the sample. This chain uses TRBV7-8 with TRBJ2-7; TRBD2 matches at 13 bases. V trimming: 5 bases; J trimming: 3 bases; junction bases outside the gene matches: 4. The CDR3 extends over 15 amino acids. CDR1 and CDR2 from the germline V gene are SGHVS and FQNEAQ. The CDR3 DNA reads TGTGCCAGCAGCCTTGGACTAGCGGGAGTCTACGAGCAGTACTTC. It yields the protein CASSLGLAGVYEQYF.